This entry describes one T cell receptor beta chain. This sample stems from a study of blood T cell repertoires in COVID-19. Across the whole study: Sites across the United States, Italy and Spain contributed samples from acute and convalescent COVID-19.

Under the authors' procedure: Using reference gene primer amplification, nucleated cell counts were estimated. Assay used: immunoSEQ multiplex PCR; TCRdb lists only in-frame clones, some missing. That table supplies the V and J calls and clone size; D and trimming were determined from the DNA. The sample consists of 200,000 to 250,000 clones, approximately 90% of them appearing once. In germline, CDR1 is GTSNPN, CDR2 SVGIG (reference sequence). With V trimmed by 0 bases and J by 1 base, 15 bases remained unmatched. The CDR3 sequence is 19 residues long. The receptor's source is a young man who had recovered from COVID-19. Sequences were obtained from PBMCs or T cells enriched from blood (not recorded which). J is TRBJ1-1 and V is TRBV30; 9 bases match TRBD1. CDR3 nucleotides: TGTGCCTGGAGTGTGGACAGGGGATCGCGCGTTATTGGGAACACTGAAGCTTTCTTT. As protein: CAWSVDRGSRVIGNTEAFF.